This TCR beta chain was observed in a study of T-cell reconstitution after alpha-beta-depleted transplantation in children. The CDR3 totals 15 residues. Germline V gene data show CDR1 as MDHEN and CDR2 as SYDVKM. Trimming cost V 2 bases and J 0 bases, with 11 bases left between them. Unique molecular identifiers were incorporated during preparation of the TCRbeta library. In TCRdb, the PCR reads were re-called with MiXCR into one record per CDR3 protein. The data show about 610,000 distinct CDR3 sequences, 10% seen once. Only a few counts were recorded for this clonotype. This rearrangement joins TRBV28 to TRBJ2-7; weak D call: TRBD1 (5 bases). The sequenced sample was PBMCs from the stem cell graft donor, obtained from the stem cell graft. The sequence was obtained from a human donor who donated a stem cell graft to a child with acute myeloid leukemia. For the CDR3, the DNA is TGTGCCAGCAGTTTACAGGGTCCGAGCTCCTACGAGCAGTACTTC. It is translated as CASSLQGPSSYEQYF.